One sample yielded the 21 T cell receptor beta chains listed below, sequenced in a study of cytomegalovirus exposure and HLA in healthy donors. PCR used 60 Vbeta primers and 13 Jbeta primers. Clones were sequenced by immunoSEQ multiplex PCR, and TCRdb holds only the in-frame ones, with some missing. The sample lists 150,000 to 250,000 clones; approximately 85% were seen once. The source material was PBMCs. These receptors all come from a woman aged 45 to 65 in good health and CMV-seronegative.

The chain recombines TRBV14 with TRBJ2-1, with 8 bases matching TRBD2. J was trimmed by 9 bases and V by 2 bases; bases with no gene match: 3. Germline values: CDR1 SGHDN, CDR2 FVKESK. This CDR3 spans 13 amino acids. In DNA, the CDR3 is TGTGCCAGCAGCCAACTTAGCGGGACTGAGCAGTTCTTC. Its protein product is CASSQLSGTEQFF.

This clone was seen a single time. The V gene is TRBV6-1, the J gene TRBJ1-2; perhaps TRBD1 as D (5 bases). The CDR3 consists of 14 residues. Per germline, CDR1 MNHNS and CDR2 SASEGT. The germline V and J ends were trimmed by 1 base and 4 bases, with 10 bases remaining between them. CDR3 sequence (DNA): TGTGCCAGCAGTGAAGGGTCGGGGGGCTATGGCTACACCTTC. Translated, it gives CASSEGSGGYGYTF.

The rearrangement uses TRBV6-6 and TRBJ2-1, with 10 bases matching TRBD1. Germline loops: CDR1 MNHNY, CDR2 SVGAGI (reference sequence). J was trimmed by 7 bases and V by 5 bases; bases with no gene match: 5. This CDR3 comprises 14 residues. The CDR3 protein is CASSDGQGVNEQFF. CDR3 bases: TGTGCCAGCAGTGACGGACAGGGGGTGAATGAGCAGTTCTTC.

V gene TRBV7-3 combines with J gene TRBJ2-3; 7 bases are shared with TRBD2. The trim removed 5 bases at V and 1 base at J, leaving 15 bases unmatched. There are 18 residues in the CDR3. Germline-derived CDR1 and CDR2 are SGHTA and FQGTGA. CDR3: CASSLRTGGGEGTDTQYF. CDR3 DNA: TGTGCCAGCAGCCTAAGAACGGGAGGTGGAGAGGGCACAGATACGCAGTATTTT.

In its sample, this clone was seen once. The rearrangement links TRBV29-1 to TRBJ2-7, with TRBD2 matching over 11 bases. Germline trimming cut 6 bases from V and 8 bases from J; bases unmatched to any gene: 9. The germline V gene encodes CDR1 SQVTM and CDR2 ANQGSEA. This CDR3 has 13 amino acids. The DNA of the CDR3 is TGCAGCGTCGAGCCAGGGACTAGCGGCCAGCAGTACTTC. Its translation is CSVEPGTSGQQYF.

V usage is TRBV7-2 and J usage is TRBJ1-5, with 7 bases that match TRBD1. Germline V gene data show CDR1 as SGHTA and CDR2 as FQGNSA. The V segment lost 9 bases and the J segment 3 bases; nucleotides outside the gene matches: 11. The CDR3 sequence is 15 residues long. CDR3 residues: CASQLGGGFNQPQHF. The CDR3 DNA reads as TGTGCCAGTCAGCTTGGAGGGGGCTTCAATCAGCCCCAGCATTTT.

This chain connects TRBV5-1 to TRBJ2-5; 12 bases fit TRBD2. Losses at the gene ends were 4 bases for V and 4 bases for J; bases not matched to a gene: 8. The germline V gene has CDR1 SGHRS and CDR2 YFSETQ. The CDR3 spans 16 residues. The CDR3: CASSLGLAGPSETQYF. CDR3 DNA: TGCGCCAGCAGCCTCGGACTAGCGGGACCGTCAGAGACCCAGTACTTC. The variable domain in full, with the rest retrieved from reference TRBV5-1 and TRBJ2-5, is KAGVTQTPRYLIKTRGQQVTLSCSPISGHRSVSWYQQTPGQGLQFLFEYFSETQRNKGNFPGRFSGRQFSNSRSEMNVSTLELGDSALYLCASSLGLAGPSETQYFGPGTRLLVL.

This clone was seen only a few times. This rearrangement joins TRBV7-2 to TRBJ2-5, with a weak D call TRBD1 (5 bases). CDR1 is SGHTA, CDR2 FQGNSA, per germline. The length of the CDR3 is 14 residues. V lost 0 bases and J lost 5, with 10 bases in between. CDR3 nucleotide sequence: TGTGCCAGCAGCTTAGCAGGGGATGGGGAGACCCAGTACTTC. It yields the protein CASSLAGDGETQYF.

The gene calls are TRBV9 and TRBJ2-7; 11 bases are shared with TRBD2. Per the germline V gene, CDR1 is SGDLS and CDR2 is YYNGEE. This CDR3 is built from 12 residues. V lost 2 bases and J lost 12; bases outside the gene matches: 4. CDR3 bases: TGTGCCAGCAGCGTTAGCGGGAGGGCCCCGTACTTC. Protein product: CASSVSGRAPYF.

V and J are TRBV19 and TRBJ1-3; 7 bases are shared with TRBD1. The V and J ends lost 5 bases and 0 bases, in that order; junction bases with no gene match: 7. Germline V gene sequence: CDR1 LNHDA, CDR2 SQIVND (reference sequence). This CDR3 has 16 residues. CDR3 bases: TGTGCCAGTAGTCAGCTTCGGACAGGCTCTGGAAACACCATATATTTT. Translating gives CASSQLRTGSGNTIYF.

This chain joins TRBV2 and TRBJ1-2, with D unresolved. The V end was cut by 7 bases, the J end by 0 bases, with 12 bases between. The CDR3 runs 14 residues. Germline CDR1 is SNHLY and CDR2 is FYNNEI. The CDR3 DNA is TGTGCCAGCAATCGGGATAGAGCTAACTATGGCTACACCTTC. It codes for CASNRDRANYGYTF.

The chain recombines TRBV11-3 with TRBJ2-1, with 7 bases fitting TRBD1. Losses at the gene ends were 7 bases for V and 8 bases for J; bases not matched to a gene: 14. CDR3 length: 15 amino acids. Germline CDR1 and CDR2: SGHNT and YENEEA. DNA for the CDR3: TGTGCCAGCACAAACAGGGGCGCCGGTAGGGATGAGCAGTTCTTC. Translated, it gives CASTNRGAGRDEQFF.

CDR3 sequence reads: CASSLGQAPDTQYF. The CDR3 coding sequence is TGCGCCAGCAGCTTGGGGCAGGCCCCAGATACGCAGTATTTT. The chain employs TRBV5-1 and TRBJ2-3; no definite D call. Trimming shortened V by 0 bases and J by 4 bases, and 9 bases separated the two germline ends. The CDR3 length is 14 residues. Germline V CDR1 and CDR2: SGHRS, YFSETQ.

V is TRBV4-1 and J is TRBJ2-1; D may be TRBD2 (6 bases). This CDR3 contains 17 residues. V lost 3 bases to trimming and J lost 4 bases, with 19 bases between them. Germline CDR1 reads MGHRA; CDR2 reads YSYEKL. The CDR3 is CASSQSSVTSRYNEQFF. In DNA, the CDR3 is TGCGCCAGCAGCCAGTCTAGCGTCACGTCCAGGTACAATGAGCAGTTCTTC.

The V call is TRBV19, the J call TRBJ2-7; tentative D call: TRBD1 (5 bases). V lost 5 bases and J lost 7, with 15 bases in between. Germline V gene data show CDR1 as LNHDA and CDR2 as SQIVND (reference sequence). This CDR3 has 13 amino acids. This CDR3 reads CASSWQEKGEQYF. The CDR3 region has the DNA TGTGCCAGTAGTTGGCAGGAGAAGGGGGAGCAGTACTTC.

Notes on this clone: In the same sample, other DNA sequences code for this CDR3. The chain links TRBV7-2 to TRBJ1-1, with 8 bases that match TRBD1. J gave up 4 bases and V 4 bases, and 2 bases lay outside the gene matches. The germline gives CDR1 SGHTA, CDR2 FQGNSA. The CDR3 length is 13 residues. The chain's CDR3 is CASSSDRGTEAFF. The CDR3 DNA sequence: TGTGCCAGCAGCTCAGACAGGGGCACTGAAGCTTTCTTT.

The chain has TRBV18 and TRBJ1-1; weak D call: TRBD1 (5 bases). The CDR3 has 13 residues. The V gene's germline CDR1 is KGHSH and CDR2 LQKENI. V gave up 5 bases and J gave up 1 base, with 8 bases separating them. CDR3 loop: CASSWGENTEAFF. The CDR3 bases are TGTGCCAGCTCATGGGGGGAGAACACTGAAGCTTTCTTT.

The V and J genes are TRBV4-2 and TRBJ2-5; TRBD2 matches 9 bases. The CDR3 has 17 residues. With V trimmed by 0 bases and J by 4 bases, 9 bases remained unmatched. Germline values: CDR1 LGHNA, CDR2 YNFKEQ. The CDR3 reads CASSQDAVAGAGETQYF. The DNA for the CDR3 is TGTGCCAGCAGCCAAGATGCGGTAGCGGGAGCTGGAGAGACCCAGTACTTC.

This chain joins TRBV6-5 and TRBJ2-1; D ambiguous. Germline-derived CDR1 and CDR2 are MNHEY and SVGAGI. The ends were cut back, 2 bases at V and 5 bases at J, with 4 bases in the middle. The CDR3 has 12 amino acids. CDR3 bases: TGTGCCAGCAGTTACAGCCACAATGAGCAGTTCTTC. As protein: CASSYSHNEQFF.

V usage is TRBV6-1 and J usage is TRBJ2-5; D possibly corresponds to TRBD1 (6 bases). Germline lookup yields CDR1 MNHNS and CDR2 SASEGT. Trimming removed 7 bases from V and 7 bases from J, with 22 bases in between. The CDR3 is 15 residues long. The CDR3 reads CASTEDPGTRRTQYF. The CDR3, as DNA: TGTGCCAGCACCGAAGACCCTGGGACACGGAGGACCCAGTACTTC.

As to this clone: The same CDR3 arises from other DNA sequences in this sample as well. J is TRBJ1-2 and V is TRBV28; TRBD1 agrees at 9 bases. Germline V gene sequence: CDR1 MDHEN, CDR2 SYDVKM. V gave up 5 bases and J gave up 4 bases; unmatched junction bases: 5. The CDR3 runs to 14 residues. CDR3 DNA: TGTGCCAGCAGTCCGGGACAGGGATCCTATGGCTACACCTTC. Translation: CASSPGQGSYGYTF.